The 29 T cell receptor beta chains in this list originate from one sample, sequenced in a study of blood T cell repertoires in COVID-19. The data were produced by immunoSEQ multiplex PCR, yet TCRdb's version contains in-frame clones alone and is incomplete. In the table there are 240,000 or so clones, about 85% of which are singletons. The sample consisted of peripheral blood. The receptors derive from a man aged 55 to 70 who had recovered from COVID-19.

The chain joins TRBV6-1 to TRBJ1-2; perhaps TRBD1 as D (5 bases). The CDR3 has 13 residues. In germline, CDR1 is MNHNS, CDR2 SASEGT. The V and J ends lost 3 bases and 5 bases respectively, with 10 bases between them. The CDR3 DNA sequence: TGTGCCAGCAGTGATTCGGCAGGGTATGGCTACACCTTC. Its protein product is CASSDSAGYGYTF.

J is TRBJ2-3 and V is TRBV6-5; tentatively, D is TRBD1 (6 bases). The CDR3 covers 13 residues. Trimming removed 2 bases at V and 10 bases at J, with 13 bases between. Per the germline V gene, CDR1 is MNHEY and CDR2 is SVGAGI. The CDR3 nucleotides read TGTGCCAGCAGTTACGGAAGGACAGCGGCGCAGTATTTT. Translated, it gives CASSYGRTAAQYF.

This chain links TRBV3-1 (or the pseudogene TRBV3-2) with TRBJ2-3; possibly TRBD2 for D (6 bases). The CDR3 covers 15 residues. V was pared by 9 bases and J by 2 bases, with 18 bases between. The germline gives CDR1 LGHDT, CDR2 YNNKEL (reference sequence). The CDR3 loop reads CASRKAAGITDTQYF. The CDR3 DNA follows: TGTGCCAGTCGTAAAGCGGCGGGGATCACAGATACGCAGTATTTT.

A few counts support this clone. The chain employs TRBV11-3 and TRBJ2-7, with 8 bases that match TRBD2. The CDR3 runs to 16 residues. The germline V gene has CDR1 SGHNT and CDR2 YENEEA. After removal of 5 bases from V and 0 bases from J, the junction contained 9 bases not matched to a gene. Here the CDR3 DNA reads TGTGCCAGCAGCCAGTCGGGGGGGCAATCCTCCTACGAGCAGTACTTC. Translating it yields CASSQSGGQSSYEQYF.

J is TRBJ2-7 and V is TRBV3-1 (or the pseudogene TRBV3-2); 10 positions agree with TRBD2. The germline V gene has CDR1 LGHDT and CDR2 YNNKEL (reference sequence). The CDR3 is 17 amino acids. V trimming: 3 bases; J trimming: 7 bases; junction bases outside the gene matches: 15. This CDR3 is CASSQLVSGGYPGEQYF. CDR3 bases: TGTGCCAGCAGCCAGTTGGTTAGCGGGGGGTATCCCGGAGAGCAGTACTTC.

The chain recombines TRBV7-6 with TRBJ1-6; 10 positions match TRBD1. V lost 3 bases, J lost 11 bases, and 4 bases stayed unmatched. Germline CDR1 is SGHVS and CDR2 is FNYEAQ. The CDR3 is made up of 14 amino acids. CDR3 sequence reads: CASSFRDRGTPLHF. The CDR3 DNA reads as TGTGCCAGCAGCTTCCGGGACAGGGGTACACCCCTCCACTTT.

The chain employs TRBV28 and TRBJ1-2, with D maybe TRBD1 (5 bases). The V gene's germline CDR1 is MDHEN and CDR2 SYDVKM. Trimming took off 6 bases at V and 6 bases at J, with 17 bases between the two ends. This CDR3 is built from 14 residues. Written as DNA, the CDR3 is TGTGCCAGCAGCTCCGGAGGGGCCCGTCATGGCTACACCTTC. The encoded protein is CASSSGGARHGYTF.

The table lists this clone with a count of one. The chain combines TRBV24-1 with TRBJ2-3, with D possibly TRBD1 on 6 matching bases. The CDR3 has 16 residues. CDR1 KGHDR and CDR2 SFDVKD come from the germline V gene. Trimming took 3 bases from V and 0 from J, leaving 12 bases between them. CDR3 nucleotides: TGTGCCACCAGTGATCCTAGGGGGAAGAGCACAGATACGCAGTATTTT. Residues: CATSDPRGKSTDTQYF.

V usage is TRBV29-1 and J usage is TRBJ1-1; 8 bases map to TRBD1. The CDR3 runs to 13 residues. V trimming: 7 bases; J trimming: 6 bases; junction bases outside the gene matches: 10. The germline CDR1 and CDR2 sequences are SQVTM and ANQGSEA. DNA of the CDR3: TGCAGCGCCCCAGGACAGGGCAAATCTGAAGCTTTCTTT. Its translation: CSAPGQGKSEAFF.

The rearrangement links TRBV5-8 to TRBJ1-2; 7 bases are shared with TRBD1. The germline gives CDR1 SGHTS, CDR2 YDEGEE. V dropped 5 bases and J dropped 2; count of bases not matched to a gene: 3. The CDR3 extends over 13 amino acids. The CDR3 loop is CASRKTGNYGYTF. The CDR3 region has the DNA TGTGCCAGCAGAAAGACAGGGAACTATGGCTACACCTTC.

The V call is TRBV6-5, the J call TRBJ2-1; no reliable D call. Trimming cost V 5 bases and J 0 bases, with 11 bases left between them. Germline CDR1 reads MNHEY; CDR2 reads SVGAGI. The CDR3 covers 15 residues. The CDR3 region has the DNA TGTGCCAGCAGTAGCAGGTCTTACTCCTACAATGAGCAGTTCTTC. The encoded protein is CASSSRSYSYNEQFF.

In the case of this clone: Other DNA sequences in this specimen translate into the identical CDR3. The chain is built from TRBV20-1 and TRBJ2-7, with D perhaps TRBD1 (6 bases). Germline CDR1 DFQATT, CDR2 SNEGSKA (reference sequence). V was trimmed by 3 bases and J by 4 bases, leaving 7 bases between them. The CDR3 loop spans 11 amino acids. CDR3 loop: CSASRGYEQYF. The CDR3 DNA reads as TGCAGTGCTAGTAGGGGGTACGAGCAGTACTTC.

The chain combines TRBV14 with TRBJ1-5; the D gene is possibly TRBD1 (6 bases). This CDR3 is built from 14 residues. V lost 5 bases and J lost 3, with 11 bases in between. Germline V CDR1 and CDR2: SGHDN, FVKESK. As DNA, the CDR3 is TGTGCCAGCAGCGACACAGGGATCAATCAGCCCCAGCATTTT. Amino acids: CASSDTGINQPQHF.

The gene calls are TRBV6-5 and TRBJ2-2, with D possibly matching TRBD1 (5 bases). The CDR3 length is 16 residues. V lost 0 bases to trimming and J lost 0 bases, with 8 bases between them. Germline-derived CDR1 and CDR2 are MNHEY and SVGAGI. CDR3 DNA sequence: TGTGCCAGCAGTTACTCAACAGGATCGAACACCGGGGAGCTGTTTTTT. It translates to CASSYSTGSNTGELFF.

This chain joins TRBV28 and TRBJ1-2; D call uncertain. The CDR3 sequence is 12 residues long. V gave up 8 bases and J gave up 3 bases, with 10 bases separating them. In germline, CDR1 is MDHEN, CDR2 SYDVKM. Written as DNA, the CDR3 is TGTGCCAGCTTTACAGTGGACTATGGCTACACCTTC. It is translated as CASFTVDYGYTF.

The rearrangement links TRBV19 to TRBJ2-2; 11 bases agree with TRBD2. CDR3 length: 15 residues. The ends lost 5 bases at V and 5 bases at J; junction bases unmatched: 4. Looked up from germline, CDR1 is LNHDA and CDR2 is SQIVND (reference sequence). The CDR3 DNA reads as TGTGCCAGTAGTCGGGCTAGCGGGGGGACCGGGGAGCTGTTTTTT. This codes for CASSRASGGTGELFF.

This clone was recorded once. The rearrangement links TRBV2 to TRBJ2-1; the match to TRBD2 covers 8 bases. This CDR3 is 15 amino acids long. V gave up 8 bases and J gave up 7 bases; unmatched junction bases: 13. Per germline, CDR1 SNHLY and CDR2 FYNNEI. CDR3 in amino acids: CASGPEGLGGNEQFF. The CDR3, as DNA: TGTGCCAGCGGTCCGGAGGGACTAGGAGGGAATGAGCAGTTCTTC.

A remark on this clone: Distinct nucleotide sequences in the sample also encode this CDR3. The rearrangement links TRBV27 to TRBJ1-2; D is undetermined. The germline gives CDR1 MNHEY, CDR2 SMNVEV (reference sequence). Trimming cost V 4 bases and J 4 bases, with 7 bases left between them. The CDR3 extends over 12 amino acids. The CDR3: CASSSGSYGYTF. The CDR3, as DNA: TGTGCCAGCAGTTCAGGTTCCTATGGCTACACCTTC.

CDR3 sequence reads: CASSDTSEGDIQYF. The CDR3, as DNA: TGTGCCAGCAGCGATACCTCTGAGGGGGACATTCAGTACTTC. The chain couples TRBV9 to TRBJ2-4; D is possibly TRBD1 (6 bases). V lost 3 bases and J 8 bases, leaving 15 bases between the germline ends. CDR3 length equals 14 residues. Germline lookup yields CDR1 SGDLS and CDR2 YYNGEE.

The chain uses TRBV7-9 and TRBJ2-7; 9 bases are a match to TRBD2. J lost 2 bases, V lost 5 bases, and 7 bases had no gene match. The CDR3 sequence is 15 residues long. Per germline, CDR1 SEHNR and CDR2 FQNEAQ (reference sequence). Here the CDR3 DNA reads TGTGCCAGCAGCCCCAGACTAGCGGAACCCTACGAGCAGTACTTC. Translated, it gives CASSPRLAEPYEQYF.

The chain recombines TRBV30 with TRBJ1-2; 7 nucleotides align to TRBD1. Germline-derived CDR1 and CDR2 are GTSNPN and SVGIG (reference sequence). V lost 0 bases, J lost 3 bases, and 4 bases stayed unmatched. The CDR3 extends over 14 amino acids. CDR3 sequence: CAWSVETGDYGYTF. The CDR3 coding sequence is TGTGCCTGGAGTGTAGAAACAGGGGACTATGGCTACACCTTC. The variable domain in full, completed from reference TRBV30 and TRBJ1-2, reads SQTIHQWPATLVQPVGSPLSLECTVEGTSNPNLYWYRQAAGRGLQLLFYSVGIGQISSEVPQNLSASRPQDRQFILSSKKLLLSDSGFYLCAWSVETGDYGYTFGSGTRLTVV.

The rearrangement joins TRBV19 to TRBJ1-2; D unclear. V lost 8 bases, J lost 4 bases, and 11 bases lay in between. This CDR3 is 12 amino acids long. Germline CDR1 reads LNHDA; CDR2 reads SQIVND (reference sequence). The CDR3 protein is CASGTAIYGYTF. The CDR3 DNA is TGTGCCAGTGGAACAGCCATCTATGGCTACACCTTC. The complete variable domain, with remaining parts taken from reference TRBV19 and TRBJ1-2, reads DGGITQSPKYLFRKEGQNVTLSCEQNLNHDAMYWYRQDPGQGLRLIYYSQIVNDFQKGDIAEGYSVSREKKESFPLTVTSAQKNPTAFYLCASGTAIYGYTFGSGTRLTVV.

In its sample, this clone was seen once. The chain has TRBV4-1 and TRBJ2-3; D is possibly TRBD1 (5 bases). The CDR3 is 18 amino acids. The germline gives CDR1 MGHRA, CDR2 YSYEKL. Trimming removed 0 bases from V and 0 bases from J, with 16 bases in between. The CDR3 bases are TGCGCCAGCAGCCAAGATAGGATTCAGGGAATAAGCACAGATACGCAGTATTTT. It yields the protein CASSQDRIQGISTDTQYF.

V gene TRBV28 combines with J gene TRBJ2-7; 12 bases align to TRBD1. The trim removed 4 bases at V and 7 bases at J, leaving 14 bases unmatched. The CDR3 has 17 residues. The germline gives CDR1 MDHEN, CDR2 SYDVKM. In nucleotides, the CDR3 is TGTGCCAGCAGTTCCCCAATCCCGGGACAGGGGGCCTGGGAGCAGTACGTC. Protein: CASSSPIPGQGAWEQYV.

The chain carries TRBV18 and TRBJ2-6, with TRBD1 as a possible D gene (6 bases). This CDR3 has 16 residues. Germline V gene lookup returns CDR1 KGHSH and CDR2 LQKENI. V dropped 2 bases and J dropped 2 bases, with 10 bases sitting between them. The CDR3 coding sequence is TGTGCCAGCTCACCAAGGGCAGGGGCTGGGGCCAACGTCCTGACTTTC. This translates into CASSPRAGAGANVLTF.

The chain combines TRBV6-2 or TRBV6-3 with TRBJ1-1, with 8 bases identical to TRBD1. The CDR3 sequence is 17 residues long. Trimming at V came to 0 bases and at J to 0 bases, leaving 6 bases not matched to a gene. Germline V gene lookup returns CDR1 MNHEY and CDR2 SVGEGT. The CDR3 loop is CASSYSVPGGLNTEAFF. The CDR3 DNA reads TGTGCCAGCAGTTACTCGGTTCCAGGGGGCTTGAACACTGAAGCTTTCTTT.

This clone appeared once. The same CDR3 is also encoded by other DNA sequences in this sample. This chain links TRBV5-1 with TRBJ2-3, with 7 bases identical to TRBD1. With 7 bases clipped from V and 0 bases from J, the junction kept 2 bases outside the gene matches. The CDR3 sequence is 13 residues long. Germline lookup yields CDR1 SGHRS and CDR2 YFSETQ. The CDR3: CASRQGSTDTQYF. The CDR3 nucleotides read TGCGCCAGCCGACAGGGTAGCACAGATACGCAGTATTTT.

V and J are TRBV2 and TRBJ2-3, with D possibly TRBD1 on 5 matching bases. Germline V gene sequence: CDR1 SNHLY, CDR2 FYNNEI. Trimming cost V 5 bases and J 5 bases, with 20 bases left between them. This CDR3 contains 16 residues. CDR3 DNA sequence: TGTGCCAGCAGTACCCCCAGGGTACTGTTTCGAGATACGCAGTATTTT. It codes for CASSTPRVLFRDTQYF.

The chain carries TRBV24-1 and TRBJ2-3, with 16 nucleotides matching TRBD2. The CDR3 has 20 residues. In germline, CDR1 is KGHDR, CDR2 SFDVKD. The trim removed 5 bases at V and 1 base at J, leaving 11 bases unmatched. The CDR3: CATSGPGLAGGLLGTDTQYF. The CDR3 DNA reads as TGTGCCACCAGTGGGCCGGGACTAGCGGGGGGGCTATTGGGCACAGATACGCAGTATTTT.